The clone carrying this T cell receptor (beta chain) was seen ten or more times. The target antigen is unknown. CDR1 is KGHDR, CDR2 SFDVKD, per germline. V was trimmed by 3 bases and J by 4 bases, leaving 14 bases between them. The CDR3 extends over 15 amino acids. The TCR beta cDNA libraries carried unique molecular identifiers. Researchers reported 400,000 to 550,000 cDNA molecules coming from 1 to 10 million T cells. TCRdb used MiXCR to reprocess the PCR reads, holding one entry per CDR3 protein. The data hold approximately 150,000 distinct CDR3 sequences, with approximately 31% observed a single time. The data were taken from a study of post-analysis software for immune sequencing data. Across the study: Clinical courses comprised relapsing-remitting, secondary progressive and progressive-relapsing multiple sclerosis.

Study-wide findings and caveats: Under the F measure, samples that were prepared in one batch clustered strongly together. Patients had higher frequencies than controls of five TRBV segments, including TRBV5-6, TRBV5-1 and TRBV20-1.

V and J are TRBV24-1 and TRBJ2-5; the D call may be TRBD1 or TRBD2 (5 bases each). The sample consisted of blood. The receptor was derived from a girl aged 10 to 17 with multiple sclerosis. The CDR3 nucleotides read TGTGCCACCAGTGATGCGAGCGGTACAGGAGAGACCCAGTACTTC. Amino acids: CATSDASGTGETQYF.